The next 9 T cell receptor beta chains were all read from a single sample in a study of cytomegalovirus exposure and HLA in healthy donors. This PCR relied on a set of 60 Vbeta primers and 13 Jbeta primers. Assay used: immunoSEQ multiplex PCR; TCRdb lists only in-frame clones, some missing. This sample has 150,000 to 200,000 clones, with 81% found just once. Sequencing was carried out using PBMCs. All receptors come from a man younger than 35 in good health and CMV-seronegative.

The chain has TRBV9 and TRBJ2-4; 16 positions agree with TRBD2. CDR1 and CDR2 (germline): SGDLS, YYNGEE. Losses at the gene ends were 3 bases for V and 3 bases for J; bases not matched to a gene: 9. The CDR3 is 19 residues long. CDR3 protein: CASSGGTSGGAVNKNIQYF. The CDR3 bases are TGTGCCAGCAGCGGAGGGACTAGCGGGGGGGCCGTTAACAAAAACATTCAGTACTTC.

J is TRBJ2-6 and V is TRBV2, with TRBD1 matching 7 bases. V was pared by 8 bases and J by 2 bases, with 3 bases of the junction left unmatched. This CDR3 spans 14 amino acids. Germline V gives CDR1 SNHLY, CDR2 FYNNEI. CDR3 sequence reads: CASSDRAGANVLTF. CDR3 DNA: TGTGCCAGCTCTGACAGGGCTGGGGCCAACGTCCTGACTTTC.

The chain uses TRBV10-3 and TRBJ2-7, with D maybe TRBD2 (5 bases). Trimming took 8 bases from V and 4 from J, leaving 15 bases between them. The germline V gene has CDR1 ENHRY and CDR2 SYGVKD. The CDR3 runs 13 residues. CDR3 sequence reads: CAIALSGSYEQYF. The CDR3 DNA sequence: TGTGCCATCGCCCTCAGCGGATCTTACGAGCAGTACTTC.

This clone was observed a handful of times. The rearrangement uses TRBV4-3 and TRBJ2-4; TRBD2 aligns across 9 bases. CDR1 LGHNA and CDR2 YSLEER come from the germline V gene. V shed 5 bases, J shed 7 bases, and the junction held 15 bases outside the gene matches. There are 17 residues in the CDR3. This CDR3 is CASSLTQHGGGVNIQYF. The CDR3 DNA reads as TGCGCCAGCAGCTTGACGCAACATGGCGGGGGGGTCAACATTCAGTACTTC.

The genes are TRBV4-3 and TRBJ2-1, with 10 bases that match TRBD2. The CDR3 has 16 residues. Germline lookup yields CDR1 LGHNA and CDR2 YSLEER. V lost 3 bases and J lost 4; bases outside the gene matches: 6. The CDR3 loop reads CASSQGIAGGYNEQFF. The CDR3 nucleotides are TGCGCCAGCAGCCAGGGCATAGCGGGAGGATACAATGAGCAGTTCTTC.

The table lists this clone with a count of one. The chain has TRBV6-5 and TRBJ1-5; D perhaps matches TRBD1 (5 bases). Germline loops: CDR1 MNHEY, CDR2 SVGAGI. The V and J ends lost 6 bases and 2 bases respectively, with 11 bases between them. This CDR3 contains 14 residues. CDR3 coding DNA: TGTGCCAGCAGCAATGGGGGGGGCAATCAGCCCCAGCATTTT. This sequence encodes CASSNGGGNQPQHF.

The rearrangement joins TRBV7-8 to TRBJ2-1; 8 bases line up with TRBD2. V lost 5 bases and J lost 9; bases outside the gene matches: 6. Per the germline V gene, CDR1 is SGHVS and CDR2 is FQNEAQ. The CDR3 is made up of 13 amino acids. The CDR3 DNA reads as TGTGCCAGCAGCCCGGGGGGGGACGGTGAGCAGTTCTTC. Protein: CASSPGGDGEQFF.

The chain carries TRBV5-6 and TRBJ2-7; the match to TRBD2 covers 7 bases. The CDR3 is made up of 13 amino acids. V gave up 0 bases and J gave up 5 bases; unmatched junction bases: 2. Germline V gene data show CDR1 as SGHDT and CDR2 as YYEEEE. CDR3 sequence: CASSLAGRNEQYF. For the CDR3, the DNA is TGTGCCAGCAGCTTGGCCGGGAGGAACGAGCAGTACTTC.

The gene calls are TRBV5-4 and TRBJ1-1; 9 positions agree with TRBD1. The CDR3 consists of 14 residues. V was pared by 3 bases and J by 11 bases, with 11 bases of the junction left unmatched. The germline V gene encodes CDR1 SGHNT and CDR2 YYREEE (reference sequence). The CDR3 loop reads CASSSGTGRVGAFF. The CDR3 bases are TGTGCCAGCAGCTCCGGGACAGGGAGGGTTGGGGCTTTCTTT.